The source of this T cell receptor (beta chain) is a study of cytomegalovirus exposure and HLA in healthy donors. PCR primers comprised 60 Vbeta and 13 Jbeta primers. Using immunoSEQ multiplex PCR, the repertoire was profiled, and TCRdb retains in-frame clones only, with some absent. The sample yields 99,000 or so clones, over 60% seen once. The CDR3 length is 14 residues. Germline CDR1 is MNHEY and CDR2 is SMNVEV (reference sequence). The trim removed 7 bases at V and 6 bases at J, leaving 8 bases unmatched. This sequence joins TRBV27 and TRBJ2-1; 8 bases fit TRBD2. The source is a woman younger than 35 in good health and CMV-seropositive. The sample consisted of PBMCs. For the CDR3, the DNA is TGTGCCAGCAAGTCGACTAGCGCCTCCAATGAGCAGTTCTTC. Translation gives CASKSTSASNEQFF.